A selection of T cell receptor beta chains follows, all from one sample in a study of T cells in localized non-small cell lung cancer. Clones were read by immunoSEQ multiplex PCR, and TCRdb kept only the in-frame ones, dropping some. The data contain roughly 35,000 clones, approximately 92% of them singletons. This material consisted of peripheral blood, taken before any cancer treatment. The receptor source for this set is a female donor aged 60 or older with stage I lung adenocarcinoma. CDR3s include the opening cysteine and the closing phenylalanine or tryptophan. The D gene is left open where the match is weak. A row's size may be missing; if present it is once, few, many or a size class.

d_call	clone_size	v_call	j_call	cdr3_nt	cdr3_aa
.	.	TRBV18	TRBJ1-2	TGTGCCAGCTCACCCCCTCTGAGGATGGGATATGGCTACACCTTC	CASSPPLRMGYGYTF
.	.	TRBV28	TRBJ1-1	TGTGCCAGCAGTTTAAGTCTCAGCTACACTGAAGCTTTCTTT	CASSLSLSYTEAFF
TRBD1	few	TRBV5-1	TRBJ1-5	TGCGCCAGCAGCCCCGGACAGGGAAGCAATCAGCCCCAGCATTTT	CASSPGQGSNQPQHF
.	.	TRBV6-6	TRBJ1-4	TGTGCCAGCAGGGCGGGAAAACTGTTTTTT	CASRAGKLFF
.	.	TRBV5-4	TRBJ2-1	TGTGCCAGCAGCTTGGATACGGCTACTTACAATGAGCAGTTCTTC	CASSLDTATYNEQFF
.	.	TRBV6-5	TRBJ1-1	TGTGCCAGCAGTTACAAACAGGGACGAACTGAAGCTTTCTTT	CASSYKQGRTEAFF
.	.	TRBV7-9	TRBJ2-4	TGTGCCAGCAGCCCGTACGGGTTCGGGTCCAAAAACATTCAGTACTTC	CASSPYGFGSKNIQYF
.	.	TRBV19	TRBJ1-5	TGTGCCAGTAGTAAGTCAGGTCCAGCGGGTTCTTGGGCCCAGCATTTT	CASSKSGPAGSWAQHF
.	.	TRBV5-1	TRBJ1-5	TGCGCCAGCAGCCAGGGACCTGGGGATCAGCCCCAGCATTTT	CASSQGPGDQPQHF
.	.	TRBV2	TRBJ1-1	TGTGCCAGCAGTGCCAGGGAGAACACTGAAGCTTTCTTT	CASSARENTEAFF
.	.	TRBV29-1	TRBJ2-5	TGCAGCGTTGATCGGGGGGCTACACTCCGACAAGAGACCCAGTACTTC	CSVDRGATLRQETQYF
.	once	TRBV2	TRBJ1-2	TGTGCCAGCATACCAGGGATCCGTAACTATGGCTACACCTTC	CASIPGIRNYGYTF
TRBD2	.	TRBV7-3	TRBJ2-1	TGTGCCAGCAGCCCGGGGGGAACCTACAATGAGCAGTTCTTC	CASSPGGTYNEQFF
TRBD1	.	TRBV28	TRBJ1-2	TGTGCCAGCAGTCTCGGACAGGGGAACTATGGCTACACCTTC	CASSLGQGNYGYTF
TRBD1	.	TRBV28	TRBJ1-1	TGTGCCAGCAGACACCGACAGGGTAGCGGTGAAGCTTTCTTT	CASRHRQGSGEAFF
.	.	TRBV9	TRBJ1-1	TGTGCCAGCAGCGTAGGAGCGAACAGGGAAGCAGAAGCTTTCTTT	CASSVGANREAEAFF
.	.	TRBV6-1	TRBJ1-1	TGTGCCAGCGGGGCAGGGGTGAACACTGAAGCTTTCTTT	CASGAGVNTEAFF
.	.	TRBV9	TRBJ1-1	TGTGCCAGCAGCGAGGTTCATGAAGCTTTCTTT	CASSEVHEAFF
.	.	TRBV6-1	TRBJ2-5	TGTGCCAGCAGTGAAACAGGGAGGGCTGGGGAGACCCAGTACTTC	CASSETGRAGETQYF
TRBD1	.	TRBV19	TRBJ1-1	TGTGCCAGTAGTATAGCGACAGGGGGCGGCAACACTGAAGCTTTCTTT	CASSIATGGGNTEAFF
.	.	TRBV9	TRBJ2-5	TGTGCCAGCAGCGTAGCCCAAAGAGAGACCCAGTACTTC	CASSVAQRETQYF
.	.	TRBV28	TRBJ2-7	TGTGCCAGCAGGGGTAGGGGGTTCTACGAGCAGTACTTC	CASRGRGFYEQYF
.	few	TRBV6-1	TRBJ2-7	TGTGCCAGCAGTGATGTAGGCTTCTCCTACGAGCAGTACTTC	CASSDVGFSYEQYF
TRBD1	.	TRBV30	TRBJ2-1	TGTGCCTGGATGGGTCGGGACAGGGCCCGCAACAATGAGCAGTTCTTC	CAWMGRDRARNNEQFF
.	.	TRBV27	TRBJ1-2	TGTGCCAGCAGTTCCAGCGGAGGGTATTCAGAAGGCTACACCTTC	CASSSSGGYSEGYTF
.	.	TRBV19	TRBJ2-1	TGTGCCAGTAGTATAGGGACAGCTTCCTACAATGAGCAGTTCTTC	CASSIGTASYNEQFF
TRBD1	.	TRBV6-1	TRBJ1-5	TGTGCCAGCAGTGAAAAGGTTAGGACAGGGGTGAAAGAATATAGCAATCAGCCCCAGCATTTT	CASSEKVRTGVKEYSNQPQHF
.	.	TRBV18	TRBJ2-2	TGTGCCAGCTCAACGACAGCCACCGGGGAGCTGTTTTTT	CASSTTATGELFF
.	.	TRBV7-8	TRBJ2-5	TGTGCCAGCCTTCTTCCGGGGGCTCGAGCAGAGACCCAGTACTTC	CASLLPGARAETQYF